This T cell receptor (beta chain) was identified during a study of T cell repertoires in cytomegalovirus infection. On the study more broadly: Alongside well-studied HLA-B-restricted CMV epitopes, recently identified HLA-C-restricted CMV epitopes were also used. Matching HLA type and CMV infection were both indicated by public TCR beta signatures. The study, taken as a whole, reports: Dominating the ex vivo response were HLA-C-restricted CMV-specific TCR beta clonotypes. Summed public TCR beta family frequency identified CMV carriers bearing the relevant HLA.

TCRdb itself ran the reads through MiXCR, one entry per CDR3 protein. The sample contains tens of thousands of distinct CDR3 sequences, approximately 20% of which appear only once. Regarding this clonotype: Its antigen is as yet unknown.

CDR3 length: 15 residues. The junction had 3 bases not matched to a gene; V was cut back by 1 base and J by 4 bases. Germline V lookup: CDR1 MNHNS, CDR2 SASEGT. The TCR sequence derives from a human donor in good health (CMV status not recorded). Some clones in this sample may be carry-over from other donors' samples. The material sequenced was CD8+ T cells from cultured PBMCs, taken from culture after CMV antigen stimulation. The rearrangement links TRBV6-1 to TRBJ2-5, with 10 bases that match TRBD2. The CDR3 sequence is CASSEEAGGPETQYF. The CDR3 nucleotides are TGTGCCAGCAGTGAAGAAGCGGGGGGGCCAGAGACCCAGTACTTC.